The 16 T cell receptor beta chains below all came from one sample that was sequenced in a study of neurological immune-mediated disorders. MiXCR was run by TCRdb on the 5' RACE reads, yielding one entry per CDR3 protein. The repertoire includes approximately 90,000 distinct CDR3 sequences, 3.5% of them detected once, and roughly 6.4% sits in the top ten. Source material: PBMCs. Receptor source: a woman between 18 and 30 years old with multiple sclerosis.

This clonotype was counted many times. The CDR3 is CASSLTPSYEQYF. CDR3 DNA: TGTGCCAGCAGCTTAACACCCTCCTACGAGCAGTACTTC. The chain has TRBV7-3 and TRBJ2-7; D is unclear. Trimming removed 0 bases from V and 0 bases from J, with 3 bases in between. CDR1 is SGHTA and CDR2 is FQGTGA in the germline V gene. The CDR3 spans 13 residues.

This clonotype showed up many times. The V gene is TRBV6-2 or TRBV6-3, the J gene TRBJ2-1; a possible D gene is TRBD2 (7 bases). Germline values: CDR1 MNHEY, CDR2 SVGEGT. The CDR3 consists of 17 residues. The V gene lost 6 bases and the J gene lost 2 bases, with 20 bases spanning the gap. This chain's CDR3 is CASRLGGGHLPYNEQFF. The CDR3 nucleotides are TGTGCCAGCAGATTAGGCGGGGGCCACCTCCCCTACAATGAGCAGTTCTTC.

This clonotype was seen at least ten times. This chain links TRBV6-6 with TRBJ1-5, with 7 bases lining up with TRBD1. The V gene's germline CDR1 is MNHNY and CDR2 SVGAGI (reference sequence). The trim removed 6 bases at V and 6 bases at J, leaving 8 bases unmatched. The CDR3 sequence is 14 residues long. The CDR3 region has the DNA TGTGCCAGCAGGGAAGGGGGCGCGGGTCAGCCCCAGCATTTT. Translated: CASREGGAGQPQHF.

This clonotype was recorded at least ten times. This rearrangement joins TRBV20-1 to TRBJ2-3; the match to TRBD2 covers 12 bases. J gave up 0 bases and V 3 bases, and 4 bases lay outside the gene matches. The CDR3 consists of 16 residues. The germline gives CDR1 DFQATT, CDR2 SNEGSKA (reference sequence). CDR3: CSARLAGGASTDTQYF. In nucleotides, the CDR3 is TGCAGTGCTAGGCTAGCGGGAGGGGCTAGCACAGATACGCAGTATTTT.

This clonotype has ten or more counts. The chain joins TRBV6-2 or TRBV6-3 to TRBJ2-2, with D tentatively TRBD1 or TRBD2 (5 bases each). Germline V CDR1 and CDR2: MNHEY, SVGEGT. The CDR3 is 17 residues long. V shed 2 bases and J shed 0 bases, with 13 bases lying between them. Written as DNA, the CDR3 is TGTGCCAGCAGTTACCCCCGGGGCAACACGAACACCGGGGAGCTGTTTTTT. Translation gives CASSYPRGNTNTGELFF.

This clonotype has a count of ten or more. As DNA, the CDR3 is TGTGCCAGCAGCGTCGCGGGACAGGGTCTCTATGGCTACACCTTC. This sequence encodes CASSVAGQGLYGYTF. The chain carries TRBV9 and TRBJ1-2; 9 bases fit TRBD1. The CDR3 length is 15 residues. Trimming removed 2 bases from V and 4 bases from J; junction bases left unmatched: 6. The germline CDR1 and CDR2 sequences are SGDLS and YYNGEE.

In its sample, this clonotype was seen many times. CDR3 nucleotides: TGTGCCAGCAGTTACTCGCTGGGGGGTGACACTGAAGCTTTCTTT. Protein product: CASSYSLGGDTEAFF. The chain joins TRBV6-5 to TRBJ1-1, with D perhaps TRBD1 (5 bases). The germline gives CDR1 MNHEY, CDR2 SVGAGI. V dropped 0 bases and J dropped 3 bases, with 11 bases sitting between them. The CDR3 covers 15 residues.

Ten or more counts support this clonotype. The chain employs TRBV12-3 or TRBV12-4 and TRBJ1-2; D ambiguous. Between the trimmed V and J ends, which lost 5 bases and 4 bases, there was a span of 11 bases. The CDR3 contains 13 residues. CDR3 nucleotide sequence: TGTGCCAGCAGTCTCCCCCGGCTCTATGGCTACACCTTC. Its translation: CASSLPRLYGYTF.

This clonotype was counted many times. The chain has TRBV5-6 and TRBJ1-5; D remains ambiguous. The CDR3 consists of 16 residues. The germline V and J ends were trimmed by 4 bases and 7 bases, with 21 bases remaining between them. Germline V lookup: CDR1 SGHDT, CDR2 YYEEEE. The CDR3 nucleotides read TGTGCCAGCAGCGACTTCCGACGAAGACTTAGGCAGCCCCAGCATTTT. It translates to CASSDFRRRLRQPQHF.

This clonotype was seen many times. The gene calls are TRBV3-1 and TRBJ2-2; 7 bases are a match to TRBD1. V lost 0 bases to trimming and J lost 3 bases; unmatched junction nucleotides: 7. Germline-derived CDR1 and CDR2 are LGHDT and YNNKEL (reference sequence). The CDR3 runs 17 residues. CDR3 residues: CASSQDERQGYTGELFF. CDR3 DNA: TGTGCCAGCAGCCAAGACGAGAGACAGGGATACACCGGGGAGCTGTTTTTT.

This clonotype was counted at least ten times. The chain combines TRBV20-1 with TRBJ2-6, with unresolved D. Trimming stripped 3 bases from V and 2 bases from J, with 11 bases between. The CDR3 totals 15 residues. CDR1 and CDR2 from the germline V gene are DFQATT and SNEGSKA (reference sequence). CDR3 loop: CSASEWAPGANVLTF. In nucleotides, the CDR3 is TGCAGTGCTAGTGAGTGGGCGCCTGGGGCCAACGTCCTGACTTTC.

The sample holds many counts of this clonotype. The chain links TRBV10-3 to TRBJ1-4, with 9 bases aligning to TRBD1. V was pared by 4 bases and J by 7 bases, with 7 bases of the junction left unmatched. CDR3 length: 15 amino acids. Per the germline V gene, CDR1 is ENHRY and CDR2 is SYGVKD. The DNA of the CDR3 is TGTGCCATCAGTGTGACAGGGGGAGGATTTGAAAAACTGTTTTTT. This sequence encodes CAISVTGGGFEKLFF.

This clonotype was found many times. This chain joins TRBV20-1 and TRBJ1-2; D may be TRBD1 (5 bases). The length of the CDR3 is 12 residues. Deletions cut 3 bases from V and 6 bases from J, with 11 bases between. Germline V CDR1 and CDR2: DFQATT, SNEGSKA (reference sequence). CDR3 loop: CSASRQGHGYTF. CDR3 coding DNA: TGCAGTGCTAGTAGGCAGGGACATGGCTACACCTTC.

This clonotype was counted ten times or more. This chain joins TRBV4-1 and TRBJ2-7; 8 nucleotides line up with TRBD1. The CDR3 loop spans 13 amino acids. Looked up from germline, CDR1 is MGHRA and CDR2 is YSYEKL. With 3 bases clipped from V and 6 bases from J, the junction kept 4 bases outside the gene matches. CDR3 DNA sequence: TGCGCCAGCAGCCACAGGACAGGGCTCGAGCAGTACTTC. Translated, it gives CASSHRTGLEQYF.

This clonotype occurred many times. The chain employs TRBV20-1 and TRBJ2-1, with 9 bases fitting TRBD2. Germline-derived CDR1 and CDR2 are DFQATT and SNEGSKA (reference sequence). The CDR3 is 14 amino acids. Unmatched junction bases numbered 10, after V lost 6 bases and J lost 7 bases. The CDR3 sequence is CSALRLAVGNEQFF. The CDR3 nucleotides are TGCAGTGCCCTACGACTAGCGGTGGGGAATGAGCAGTTCTTC.

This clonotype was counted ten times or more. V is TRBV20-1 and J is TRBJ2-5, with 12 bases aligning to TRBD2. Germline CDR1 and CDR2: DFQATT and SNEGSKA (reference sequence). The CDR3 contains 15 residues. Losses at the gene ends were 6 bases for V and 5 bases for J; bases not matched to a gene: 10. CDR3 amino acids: CSAFASGRALETQYF. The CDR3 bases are TGCAGTGCATTCGCTAGCGGGAGGGCCCTCGAGACCCAGTACTTC.